The 14 T cell receptor beta chains listed next were all sequenced from one sample in a study of T cell responses to AZD1222 COVID-19 vaccine (dated by TCRdb to the early 2020s). The sample's time point label, decoded: baseline before first vaccination. To prepare the library, the immunoSEQ multiplex PCR assay was applied. TCRdb holds this immuneACCESS table with in-frame rearrangements only. Some clones are missing; in checked studies, unresolved V genes explain under half, and the rest has no known cause. The sample contains 100,000 to 150,000 clones, around nine tenths of them found a single time. Approximately 5.4% of the sample is taken by the ten largest. The sample in question was peripheral blood, obtained on day 0 of AZD1222 vaccination. The receptors were gathered from an adult in good health.

This rearrangement joins TRBV19 to TRBJ2-3, with D tentatively TRBD2 (5 bases). The V gene's germline CDR1 is LNHDA and CDR2 SQIVND (reference sequence). V lost 0 bases to trimming and J lost 0 bases, with 19 bases between them. The CDR3 is 19 amino acids. CDR3 sequence reads: CASSIERTTLRESTDTQYF. The CDR3 DNA reads TGTGCCAGTAGTATAGAAAGAACTACTCTTCGGGAAAGCACAGATACGCAGTATTTT.

DNA of the CDR3: TGTGCCATCAGACCGATTAACAGGGAAACCGGGGAGCTGTTTTTT. This gives the protein CAIRPINRETGELFF. The chain combines TRBV10-3 with TRBJ2-2; the D gene is possibly TRBD1 (6 bases). The CDR3 totals 15 residues. V was pared by 6 bases and J by 5 bases, with 16 bases between. CDR1 is ENHRY and CDR2 is SYGVKD in the germline V gene.

The chain has TRBV4-3 and TRBJ2-2; the D gene is possibly TRBD2 (6 bases). Germline V gene lookup returns CDR1 LGHNA and CDR2 YSLEER. This CDR3 has 16 residues. V was cut by 0 bases and J by 6 bases, with 14 bases left in between. The CDR3 here is CASSQDNGGISGELFF. The CDR3 DNA sequence: TGCGCCAGCAGCCAAGACAACGGCGGGATTTCCGGGGAGCTGTTTTTT.

The rearrangement uses TRBV19 and TRBJ2-1; no clear D gene. This CDR3 comprises 14 residues. The V gene lost 5 bases and the J gene lost 3 bases, with 11 bases spanning the gap. Germline loops: CDR1 LNHDA, CDR2 SQIVND (reference sequence). Written as DNA, the CDR3 is TGTGCCAGTAGTCCGGGTAGAAGCTACAATGAGCAGTTCTTC. This translates into CASSPGRSYNEQFF.

CDR3 sequence reads: CASSREGMDGYTF. The CDR3 region has the DNA TGTGCCAGCAGTAGGGAGGGAATGGATGGCTACACCTTC. The V and J genes are TRBV2 and TRBJ1-2, with D uncertain. In germline, CDR1 is SNHLY, CDR2 FYNNEI. V lost 5 bases and J 6 bases, leaving 13 bases between the germline ends. The CDR3 runs 13 residues.

This chain connects TRBV11-2 to TRBJ2-2; 9 positions agree with TRBD2. From germline, CDR1 is SGHAT and CDR2 FQNNGV. J gave up 6 bases and V 4 bases, and 15 bases lay outside the gene matches. The CDR3 has 18 residues. CDR3 bases: TGTGCCAGCAGCTCGATTATAGCGGGGGTAGATCTGGCCGGGGAGCTGTTTTTT. Its protein is CASSSIIAGVDLAGELFF. Together with reference TRBV11-2 and TRBJ2-2, the CDR3 gives the full variable domain: EAGVAQSPRYKIIEKRQSVAFWCNPISGHATLYWYQQILGQGPKLLIQFQNNGVVDDSQLPKDRFSAERLKGVDSTLKIQPAKLEDSAVYLCASSSIIAGVDLAGELFFGEGSRLTVL.

The CDR3 spells CASSQDPGNTGELFF. In DNA form, the CDR3 reads TGTGCCAGCAGCCAAGATCCCGGTAACACCGGGGAGCTGTTTTTT. The V and J genes are TRBV4-2 and TRBJ2-2; D unresolved. CDR1 LGHNA and CDR2 YNFKEQ come from the germline V gene. This CDR3 is 15 amino acids long. V was pared by 0 bases and J by 2 bases, with 7 bases between.

This clone occurred once. The gene calls are TRBV3-1 (or the pseudogene TRBV3-2) and TRBJ2-1, with 7 bases identical to TRBD2. Germline CDR1 reads LGHDT; CDR2 reads YNNKEL (reference sequence). The CDR3 has 16 amino acids. V lost 5 bases to trimming and J lost 0 bases; unmatched junction nucleotides: 7. The DNA for the CDR3 is TGTGCCAGCAGCTACCTAGCGGAGAGCTCCTACAATGAGCAGTTCTTC. Protein: CASSYLAESSYNEQFF.

The gene calls are TRBV6-5 and TRBJ1-3; D ambiguous. The V gene's germline CDR1 is MNHEY and CDR2 SVGAGI. This CDR3 comprises 13 residues. The ends were cut back, 6 bases at V and 4 bases at J, with 10 bases in the middle. Written as DNA, the CDR3 is TGTGCCAGCAGCTGGGATGGCGGAAACACCATATATTTT. This codes for CASSWDGGNTIYF.

The chain couples TRBV28 to TRBJ1-5; possibly TRBD1 for D (6 bases). The V end lost 3 bases, the J end lost 6 bases, and 9 bases lay between the germline ends. The germline V gene encodes CDR1 MDHEN and CDR2 SYDVKM. The CDR3 spans 13 residues. The CDR3 loop reads CASSFQGSQPQHF. For the CDR3, the DNA is TGTGCCAGCAGTTTTCAGGGGAGTCAGCCCCAGCATTTT.

This rearrangement joins TRBV19 to TRBJ1-5; 8 nucleotides align to TRBD1. The J segment lost 5 bases and the V segment lost 3 bases, leaving 6 bases of the junction unmatched. This CDR3 has 15 amino acids. Germline lookup yields CDR1 LNHDA and CDR2 SQIVND (reference sequence). The CDR3 DNA reads as TGTGCCAGTAGTATTGGGGCAGGGGGCGATCAGCCCCAGCATTTT. It encodes CASSIGAGGDQPQHF.

This clone was counted only a few times. The V and J genes are TRBV5-1 and TRBJ2-7; 9 bases map to TRBD1. V lost 4 bases to trimming and J lost 6 bases; unmatched junction nucleotides: 2. The V gene's germline CDR1 is SGHRS and CDR2 YFSETQ. This CDR3 has 12 residues. CDR3 DNA sequence: TGCGCCAGCAGCCGGGGACAGGGCGAGCAGTACTTC. Its protein is CASSRGQGEQYF.

V and J are TRBV28 and TRBJ1-1; D is undetermined. This CDR3 is built from 13 residues. V gave up 5 bases and J gave up 5 bases, with 12 bases separating them. Germline CDR1 is MDHEN and CDR2 is SYDVKM. The CDR3, as DNA: TGTGCCAGCAGTCCTTGGGGATCGACTGAAGCTTTCTTT. Protein product: CASSPWGSTEAFF.

The CDR3 here is CASSSIGTPETQYF. The CDR3, as DNA: TGTGCCAGCAGCTCTATCGGGACACCAGAGACCCAGTACTTC. This sequence joins TRBV3-1 (or the pseudogene TRBV3-2) and TRBJ2-5, with a weak D call TRBD1 (6 bases). Per the germline V gene, CDR1 is LGHDT and CDR2 is YNNKEL (reference sequence). The CDR3 runs 14 residues. Trimming removed 5 bases from V and 4 bases from J, with 14 bases in between.